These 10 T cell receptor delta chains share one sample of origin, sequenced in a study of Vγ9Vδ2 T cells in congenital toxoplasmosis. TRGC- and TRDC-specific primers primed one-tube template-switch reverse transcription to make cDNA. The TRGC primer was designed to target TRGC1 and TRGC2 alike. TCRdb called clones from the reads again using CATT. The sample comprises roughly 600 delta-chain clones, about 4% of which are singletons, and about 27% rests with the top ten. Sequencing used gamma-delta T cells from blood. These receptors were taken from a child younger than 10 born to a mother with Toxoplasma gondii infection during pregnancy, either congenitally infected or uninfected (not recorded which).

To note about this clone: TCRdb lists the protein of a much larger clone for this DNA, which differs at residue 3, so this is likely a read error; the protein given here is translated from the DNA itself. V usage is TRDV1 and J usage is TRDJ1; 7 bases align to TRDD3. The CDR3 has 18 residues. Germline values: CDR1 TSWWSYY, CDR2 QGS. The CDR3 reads CARGELSGGPPYTDKLIF. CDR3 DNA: TGTGCTCGTGGGGAGCTGAGTGGGGGACCTCCGTACACCGATAAACTCATCTTT.

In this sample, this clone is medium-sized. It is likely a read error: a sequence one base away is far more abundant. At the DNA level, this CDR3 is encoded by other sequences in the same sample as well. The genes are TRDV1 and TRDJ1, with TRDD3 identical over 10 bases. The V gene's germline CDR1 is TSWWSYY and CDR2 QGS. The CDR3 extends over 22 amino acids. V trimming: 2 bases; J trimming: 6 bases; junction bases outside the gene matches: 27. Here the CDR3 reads CALGEGGFLRRWGIIRENKLIF. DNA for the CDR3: TGTGCTCTTGGGGAAGGTGGCTTCCTACGTCGCTGGGGGATAATCAGGGAGAATAAACTCATCTTT.

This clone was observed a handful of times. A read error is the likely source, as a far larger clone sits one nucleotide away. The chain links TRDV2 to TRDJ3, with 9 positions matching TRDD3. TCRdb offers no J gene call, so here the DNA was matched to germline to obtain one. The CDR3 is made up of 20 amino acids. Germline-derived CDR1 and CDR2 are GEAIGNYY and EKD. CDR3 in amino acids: CARDTSWGIGSSWDTRQMFF. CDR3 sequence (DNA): TGTGCCCGTGACACGAGCTGGGGGATCGGTAGCTCCTGGGACACCCGACAGATGTTTTTC.

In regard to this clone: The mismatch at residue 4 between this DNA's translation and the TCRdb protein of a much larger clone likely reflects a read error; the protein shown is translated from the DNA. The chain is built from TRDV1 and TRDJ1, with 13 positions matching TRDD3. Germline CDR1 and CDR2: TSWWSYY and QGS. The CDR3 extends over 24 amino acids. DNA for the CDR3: TGTGCTCTTGAGGAATTCTCGGCTTCCAACAAATACTGGGGGATACGACAGTACACCGATAAACTCATCTTT. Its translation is CALEEFSASNKYWGIRQYTDKLIF.

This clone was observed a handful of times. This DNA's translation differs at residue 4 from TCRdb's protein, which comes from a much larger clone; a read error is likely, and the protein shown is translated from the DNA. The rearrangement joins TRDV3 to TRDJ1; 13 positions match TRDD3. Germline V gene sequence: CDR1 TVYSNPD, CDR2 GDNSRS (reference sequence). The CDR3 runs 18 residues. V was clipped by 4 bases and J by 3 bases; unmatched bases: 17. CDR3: CASALLLGDTNLADKLIF. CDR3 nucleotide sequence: TGTGCCTCCGCCCTCCTACTGGGGGATACGAATCTGGCCGATAAACTCATCTTT.

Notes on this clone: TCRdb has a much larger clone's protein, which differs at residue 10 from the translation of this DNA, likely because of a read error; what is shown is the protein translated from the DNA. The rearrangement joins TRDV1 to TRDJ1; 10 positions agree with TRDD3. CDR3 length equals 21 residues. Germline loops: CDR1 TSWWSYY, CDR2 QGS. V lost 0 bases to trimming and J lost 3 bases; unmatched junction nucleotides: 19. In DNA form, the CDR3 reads TGTGCTCTTGGGGAACTTTCACATATACAGGGGGATACGCGTATTCCCGATAAACTCATCTTT. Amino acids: CALGELSHIQGDTRIPDKLIF.

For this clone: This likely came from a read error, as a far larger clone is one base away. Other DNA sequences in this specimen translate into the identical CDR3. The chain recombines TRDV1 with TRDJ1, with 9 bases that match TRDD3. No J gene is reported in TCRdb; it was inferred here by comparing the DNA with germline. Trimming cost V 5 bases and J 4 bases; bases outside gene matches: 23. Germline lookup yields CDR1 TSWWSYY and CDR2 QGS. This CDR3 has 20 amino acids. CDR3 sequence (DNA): TGTGCTCTTGGGACGACTCAGTGGGGGATATTGATAAAGTCGAGCGATAAACTCATCTTT. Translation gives CALGTTQWGILIKSSDKLIF.

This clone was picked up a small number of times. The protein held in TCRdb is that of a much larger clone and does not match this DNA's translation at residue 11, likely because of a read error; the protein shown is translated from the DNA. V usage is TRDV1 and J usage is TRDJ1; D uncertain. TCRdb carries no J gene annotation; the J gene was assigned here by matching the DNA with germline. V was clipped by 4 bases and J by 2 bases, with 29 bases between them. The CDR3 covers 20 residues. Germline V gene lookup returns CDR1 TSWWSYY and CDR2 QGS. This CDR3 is CALGGTPVLIKRGGTDKLIF. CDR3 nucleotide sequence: TGTGCTCTTGGGGGGACCCCAGTTCTCATCAAAAGAGGAGGGACCGATAAACTCATCTTT.

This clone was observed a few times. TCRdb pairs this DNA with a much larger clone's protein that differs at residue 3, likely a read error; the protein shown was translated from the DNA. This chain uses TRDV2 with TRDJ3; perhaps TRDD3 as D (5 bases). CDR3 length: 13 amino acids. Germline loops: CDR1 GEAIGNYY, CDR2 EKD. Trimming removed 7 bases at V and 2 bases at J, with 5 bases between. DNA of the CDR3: TGTGCCTGGGATACCTGGGACACCCGACAGATGTTTTTC. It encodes CAWDTWDTRQMFF.

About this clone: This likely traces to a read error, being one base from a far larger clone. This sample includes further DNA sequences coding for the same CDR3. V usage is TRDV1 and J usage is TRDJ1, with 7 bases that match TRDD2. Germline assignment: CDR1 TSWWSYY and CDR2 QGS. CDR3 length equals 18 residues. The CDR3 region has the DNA TGTGCTCTTGGGGTCGCGACCTTTCCTACGACGTCGACCGATAAACTTATCTTT. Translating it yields CALGVATFPTTSTDKLIF.